This T cell receptor (beta chain) was observed in a study of cytomegalovirus exposure and HLA in healthy donors listed by TCRdb under 2017. For the wider study: In an earlier analysis of around 540 of the donors, 276 Gb of sequence data and approximately 120 million unique TCR beta sequences from about 179 million T cells were reported. Approximately 330 gigabases of sequencing data and around 90 million unique TCR sequences made up an early release that covered 500 to 650 HLA-typed donors. Of the 300 to 450 genotyped donors, over 70% fell in the genetic ancestry cluster associated with self-reported Caucasian donors. The study was designed to test whether signatures of past pathogen exposure could be identified by cataloging public T cell receptors. The T cell repertoires of several hundred subjects were profiled by immunosequencing and related to cytomegalovirus serostatus. A separate validation cohort of about 110 different subjects was used in addition to the roughly 640-subject first cohort. The study combined high-throughput TCR immunosequencing, statistical association of individual TCRs with disease status, and machine learning to predict cytomegalovirus infection status. A later analysis re-analyzed previously published TCR beta repertoires from 660 or so donors and added high-resolution HLA genotyping to study TCR occurrence patterns. Rather than using new phenotypic data, the later analysis identified candidate immune exposures from TCR beta sequences and from how often those sequences occurred across donors. An earlier analysis of around 580 of the donors used high-throughput TCR beta sequencing to judge whether each TCR beta V gene segment behaved as functional or pseudogenic. Donor age, sex, ethnicity and CMV serostatus were collected together with the repertoire data. In a later genetic analysis, genome-wide SNP genotypes for about three fifths of the roughly 670 donors were used, and that subset was treated as a discovery cohort. All discovery cohort repertoires had been generated using a single sequencing platform. Class I and class II HLA loci were covered by the typing at four-digit resolution. Typing coverage differed by locus: A, B, C, DRB1 and DQB1 were typed in roughly 620-640 donors, DQA1 in about 560, DPA1 in nearly 610, and DPB1 in about 450. Four to six DR-DQ haplotypes were handled as single units for association and clustering, since linkage in the cohort was strong. Among about 370 genotyped donors of the cohort, an average of around 240,000 unique TCR beta nucleotide sequences was sequenced per donor, of which about 19% were non-productive.

Libraries were made using the immunoSEQ multiplex PCR assay. For the multiplex PCR, a mixture combining 60 forward primers for TCR Vbeta segments and 13 reverse primers for TCR Jbeta segments was used. The CDR3 region of rearranged TCR beta genes was amplified from genomic DNA by a multiplex PCR assay. The amplified TCR beta libraries were sequenced on the Illumina HiSeq System as 87-base-pair reads. Regarding the original processing steps: A later analysis counted tens of millions of unique TCR beta chains across the 666 repertoires, and some 11 million of these chains were shared by at least two donors. A nearest-neighbor algorithm error-corrected the raw reads and collapsed the reads into unique sequences, merging closely related sequences to remove PCR and sequencing errors. CDR3 sequences were aligned to IMGT reference sequences to assign V, D and J gene segments. For a sequence to be retained, a match of at least six nucleotides was required to both a V gene segment and a J gene segment. A rearrangement counted as productive if the CDR3 had no stop codons and remained in frame with V and J, and every other rearrangement counted as non-productive. CDR3 was defined according to IMGT convention as the region running from the second conserved V-encoded cysteine to the conserved J-encoded phenylalanine. In an earlier analysis of more than 550 of the donors, sequences lacking an unambiguous match to a single V gene segment were excluded. In an earlier analysis of approximately 550 of the donors, V segments were called functional above 56.7% productive rearrangements and were called segregating when the between-donor standard deviation exceeded 5%. A statistical classification framework was developed to diagnose cytomegalovirus status using the catalog of TCR beta chain sequences. In a later analysis, V and J genes were assigned by comparing TCR nucleotide sequences against IMGT/GENE-DB human TR gene sequences. A later analysis assigned CDR3 sequences and most-parsimonious VDJ recombination scenarios with the TCRdist pipeline. In a later analysis, every TCR beta chain was defined by the combination of its CDR3 amino acid sequence and its V-gene family, and reads without a unique V-gene family were dropped. As a way to deal with suspected cross-contamination and a sequencing artifact, a later analysis dropped approximately 570 nucleotide sequences that were highly shared and had low generation probability. In a later analysis, a clonal expansion index was calculated for each public chain from normalized within-repertoire ranks of inferred template counts. In a later analysis, generation probabilities were computed using a VDJ recombination model fitted to out-of-frame rearrangements, and the results were checked against IGoR. A later analysis scored TCR-TCR, TCR-HLA and TCR-CMV co-occurrence with hypergeometric tests, applying a repertoire-size bias correction to TCR pairs. In a later analysis, false discovery rates were estimated by permuting HLA or CMV assignments 20 times. In a later analysis, co-occurring TCRs were grouped using DBSCAN, and TCRdist sequence similarity was added for clustering within HLA-allele-positive subsets. For co-occurrence clustering, repertoires with fewer than 30,000 or more than 120,000 public chains were excluded, along with 5 or 6 repertoires with anomalous nucleotide sharing. Sourced from immuneACCESS, this table was stored by TCRdb with only in-frame sequences that have V and J called. A share of the clones is absent; for the studies checked, an unresolved V gene accounts for under half, and the remainder has no known explanation. From that table come the V and J calls and clone size; the DNA was used to work out D and trimming. A total of some 200,000 clones appear in this sample, 79% of them only once. The ten biggest clones cover roughly 1.5% of the sample.

As regards this clone: Its cognate antigen has yet to be identified. The junction differs from germline at one of its ends, possibly a read error. The sample has other DNA sequences that encode this CDR3 too.

The cohort was made up of about 610 healthy bone marrow donors. At the time of sampling, every cohort member was nominally healthy, though immune exposures that went unrecorded were likely present. The donor tested CMV seropositive, placing the donor among the 250 to 300 seropositive members of the cohort. A peripheral blood sample was collected from each donor, and TCR beta sequencing was performed on peripheral blood mononuclear cells. The Qiagen DNeasy Blood Extraction Kit was used to extract genomic DNA from the blood cell samples. CDR1 and CDR2 are read off the germline V gene as SGHRS and YFSETQ. The CDR3 holds 13 amino acids from the cysteine to the phenylalanine. The DNA shown is the 39-base CDR3, in frame from base 1. General findings and caveats noted by the study authors: Linkage disequilibrium might explain the correlated functional status among segregating V segments, but an unknown experimental factor could not be ruled out. According to a later analysis, parvovirus B19, influenza, CMV and Epstein-Barr virus appeared linked to several top co-occurrence clusters. In a later analysis, TCR association rates were found to vary across HLA loci, with the most associated TCRs seen for DRB1 alleles and the fewest for HLA-C alleles. At a false discovery rate of 0.05, a later analysis linked around 17,000 TCR beta sequences to specific HLA alleles. In this cohort, only TCR beta chains were sequenced, and detectable features were limited by the absence of alpha or paired-chain data. A few of the identified cytomegalovirus-associated TCR beta chains were confirmed in vitro to be specific for cytomegalovirus antigens. An earlier analysis of 450 to 750 of the donors showed that most TCR beta V segments appeared in productive rearrangements either about 87% or about 30% of the time, which broadly matched IMGT annotations. Most CMV-associated TCR beta chains appeared to be HLA-restricted in a later analysis, and the HLA associations seemed to be driven largely by CMV exposure. V-gene and J-gene trimming of TCR beta chains was associated with a missense DCLRE1C variant in a later genetic analysis, and the association was replicated in an independent cohort. About 15 rarely observed V segments, including chromosome 9 orphons, were excluded from the earlier analysis of some 590 of the donors because counts were too low. The sequencing pipeline was judged likely to have produced a cluster of highly shared sequence variants as a technical artifact. Because some donors lacked HLA typing at each locus, the association tests relied only on the typed subset. Roughly uniform sequencing depth across donors was assumed in presence/absence analyses, although this assumption may not hold. A further reported finding was that TCR beta sequences accurately predicted the HLA-A and HLA-B alleles for most subjects in the first cohort. While some public TCRs were present in many individuals, most TCR sequences turned up only very rarely across donors. When HLA alleles, especially DR and DQ, strongly co-occurred, TCR associations were difficult to assign to individual alleles. Because the 87-base-pair reads could not distinguish some IMGT-functional V segments, including TRBV6-2 and TRBV6-3, those segments were excluded. In the study, 150 to 200 TCR beta chains were listed as associated with cytomegalovirus. In a later genetic analysis, fewer N-insertions in productive TCRs were reported among donors in an Asian-associated ancestry cluster than the approximately 630-donor mean. The classifier was reported to diagnose cytomegalovirus status with high specificity and sensitivity in both the original and validation cohorts. For the cohort, immune exposure information was limited to CMV serostatus. In a later analysis, HLA-associated TCR beta chains showed more clonal expansion and lower generation probabilities than non-associated chains that were equally common. The authors suggested that the approach could potentially be extended to other disease states and immunological phenotypes.

The sequence links TRBV5-1 to TRBJ2-1; possibly the D gene is TRBD2, per 5 matching bases. Sequencing input: PBMCs. This TCR derives from a girl aged 10 to 17 in good health and CMV-seropositive. Read as DNA, the sequence is TGTGCCAGCAGCTCGCTACTAGGGAATGAGCAGTTCTTC. This encodes CASSSLLGNEQFF.